The 8 T cell receptor beta chains in this list originate from one sample, sequenced in a study of shared clonotypes between healthy human individuals. Profiling relied on immunoSEQ multiplex PCR, and the TCRdb table lists in-frame clones only, not all of them. This sample has under 1,900,000 clones, with around 98.5% found just once. Sequencing was done on a sample of naive CD4+ T cells sorted from blood. Subset noted: CD45RA+ positively selected. The source of these receptors is a man aged 25 to 40 in good health.

This chain joins TRBV9 and TRBJ2-3; D is unresolved. CDR3 size: 15 residues. The germline CDR1 and CDR2 sequences are SGDLS and YYNGEE. The V and J ends lost 4 bases and 2 bases respectively, with 14 bases between them. The CDR3, as DNA: TGTGCCAGCAGCCACCCCAATCGGGCCACAGATACGCAGTATTTT. It translates to CASSHPNRATDTQYF.

Only one count was recorded for this clone. In nucleotides, the CDR3 is TGTGCCAGCAGTCAAGCGGGAGGGGCGCCCTATGGCTACACCTTC. Translating gives CASSQAGGAPYGYTF. The rearrangement joins TRBV7-9 to TRBJ1-2; weak D call: TRBD1 (5 bases). The CDR3 has 15 amino acids. The germline V gene has CDR1 SEHNR and CDR2 FQNEAQ (reference sequence). V was trimmed by 6 bases and J by 4 bases, leaving 18 bases between them.

The V and J genes are TRBV5-1 and TRBJ2-1; tentative D call: TRBD1 (6 bases). Trimming removed 2 bases at V and 7 bases at J, with 22 bases between. Germline V gene data show CDR1 as SGHRS and CDR2 as YFSETQ. CDR3 size: 17 residues. Here the CDR3 DNA reads TGCGCCAGCAGCTTAAAGACAGGCGTTCATCCCTTTAATGAGCAGTTCTTC. Protein product: CASSLKTGVHPFNEQFF. The whole variable domain, remainder taken from reference TRBV5-1 and TRBJ2-1, is KAGVTQTPRYLIKTRGQQVTLSCSPISGHRSVSWYQQTPGQGLQFLFEYFSETQRNKGNFPGRFSGRQFSNSRSEMNVSTLELGDSALYLCASSLKTGVHPFNEQFFGPGTRLTVL.

The chain carries TRBV5-1 and TRBJ2-1; a weak D match, TRBD2 (6 bases). CDR3 length equals 19 residues. Deletions cut 0 bases from V and 0 bases from J, with 19 bases between. Germline CDR1 and CDR2: SGHRS and YFSETQ. In nucleotides, the CDR3 is TGCGCCAGCAGCTTGGACTCGGGAGTCGCCCAAGGCTCCTACAATGAGCAGTTCTTC. Residues: CASSLDSGVAQGSYNEQFF.

V is TRBV10-2 and J is TRBJ1-3, with 7 positions matching TRBD1. Germline-derived CDR1 and CDR2 are WSHSY and SAAADI. The trim removed 8 bases at V and 0 bases at J, leaving 7 bases unmatched. The CDR3 sequence is 15 residues long. The CDR3 is CASGRTGSSGNTIYF. The CDR3 DNA reads TGCGCCAGCGGAAGGACAGGAAGCTCTGGAAACACCATATATTTT.

For the CDR3, the DNA is TGTGCCAGCAGTGAGGGGACCCCGGTACTCGTCTATGGCTACACCTTC. Encoded protein: CASSEGTPVLVYGYTF. The chain has TRBV2 and TRBJ1-2; the D gene is possibly TRBD1 (5 bases). The CDR3 spans 16 residues. Germline CDR1 SNHLY, CDR2 FYNNEI. V dropped 3 bases and J dropped 4 bases, with 18 bases sitting between them.

The chain has TRBV7-9 and TRBJ2-7, with D maybe TRBD2 (5 bases). Trimming removed 2 bases at V and 2 bases at J, with 7 bases between. Germline V lookup: CDR1 SEHNR, CDR2 FQNEAQ (reference sequence). CDR3 length: 13 amino acids. CDR3 residues: CASSLSGTYEQYF. CDR3 bases: TGTGCCAGCAGCTTAAGCGGAACCTACGAGCAGTACTTC.

The rearrangement joins TRBV6-5 to TRBJ2-5; 9 nucleotides match TRBD1. Germline trimming cut 10 bases from V and 5 bases from J; bases unmatched to any gene: 8. Germline V gene data show CDR1 as MNHEY and CDR2 as SVGAGI. The CDR3 covers 13 residues. Written as DNA, the CDR3 is TGTGCCACCCGGACAGGGGTGTACGAGACCCAGTACTTC. Translation: CATRTGVYETQYF.